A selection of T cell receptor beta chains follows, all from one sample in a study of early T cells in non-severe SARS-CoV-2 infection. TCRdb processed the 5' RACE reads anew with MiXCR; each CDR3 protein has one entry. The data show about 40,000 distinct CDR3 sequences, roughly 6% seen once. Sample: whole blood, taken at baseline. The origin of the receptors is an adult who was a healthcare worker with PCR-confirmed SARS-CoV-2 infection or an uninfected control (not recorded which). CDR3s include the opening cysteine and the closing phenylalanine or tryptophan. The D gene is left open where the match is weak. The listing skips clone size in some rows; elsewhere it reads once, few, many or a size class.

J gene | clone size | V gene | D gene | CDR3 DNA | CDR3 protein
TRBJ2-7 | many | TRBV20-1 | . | TGCAGTGCTAGACGGGGCACATCCTACGAGCAGTACTTC | CSARRGTSYEQYF
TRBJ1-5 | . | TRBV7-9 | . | TGTGCCAGCAGCCGCGACCAGGGCTGGCAGCCCCAGCATTTT | CASSRDQGWQPQHF
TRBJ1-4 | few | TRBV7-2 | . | TGTGCCAGCAGCTTAGCCGGTTCTAATGAAAAACTGTTTTTT | CASSLAGSNEKLFF
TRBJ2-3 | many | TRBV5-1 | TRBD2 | TGCGCCAGCAGCGTTTCCGGGACTAGCGGGAGTTTCTCAGATACGCAGTATTTT | CASSVSGTSGSFSDTQYF
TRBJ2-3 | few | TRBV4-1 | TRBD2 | TGCGCCAGCAGCCAAGATGGCTTCACTAGCGGGGATAGCACAGATACGCAGTATTTT | CASSQDGFTSGDSTDTQYF
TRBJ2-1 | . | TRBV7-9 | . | TGTGCCAGCAGCCGGGGTGGGGGGAATGAGCAGTTCTTC | CASSRGGGNEQFF
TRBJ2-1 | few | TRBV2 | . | TGTGCCAGCAGCCTCGCGGGGTCGCAGTTCTTC | CASSLAGSQFF
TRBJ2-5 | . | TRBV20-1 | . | TGCAGTGCTAGGAACCTAGAGACCCAGTACTTC | CSARNLETQYF
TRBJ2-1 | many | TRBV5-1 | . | TGCGCCAGCAGCTTGGACAGGCCGACCTACAATGAGCAGTTCTTC | CASSLDRPTYNEQFF
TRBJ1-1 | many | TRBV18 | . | TGTGCCAGCTCTCTTCTTGGAGGGATGAACACTGAAGCTTTCTTT | CASSLLGGMNTEAFF
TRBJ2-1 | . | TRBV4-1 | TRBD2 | TGCGCCAGCAGCCCTCCTCCCTTAGCGGGGGGCCGCTACAATGAGCAGTTCTTC | CASSPPPLAGGRYNEQFF
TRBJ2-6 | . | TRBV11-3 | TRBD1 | TGTGCCAGCAGCTCCGGACAGGGGTCTGGGGCCAACGTCCTGACTTTC | CASSSGQGSGANVLTF
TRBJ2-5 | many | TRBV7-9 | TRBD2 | TGTGCCAGCAGCTTAGGAGGACTAGCCGCAGAGACCCAGTACTTC | CASSLGGLAAETQYF
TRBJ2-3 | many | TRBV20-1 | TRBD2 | TGCAGTGCTTCCCCTGCGACTAGCGGGGGGTTGAACGCAGATACGCAGTATTTT | CSASPATSGGLNADTQYF
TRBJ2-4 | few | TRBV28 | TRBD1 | TGTGCCATCACCACTTTGGGACAGGCGGGCGAAAACATTCAGTACTTC | CAITTLGQAGENIQYF
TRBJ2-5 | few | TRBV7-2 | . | TGTGCCAGCAGCCCCCCCCTCTCTGGTCAGTACTTC | CASSPPLSGQYF
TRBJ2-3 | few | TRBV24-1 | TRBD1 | TGTGCCACAGGGACAGGGGGCACAGATACGCAGTATTTT | CATGTGGTDTQYF
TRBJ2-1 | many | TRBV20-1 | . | TGCAGTGCTAGTCCGGGGCAGCGGAGCAATGAGCAGTTCTTC | CSASPGQRSNEQFF
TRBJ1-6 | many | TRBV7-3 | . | TGTGCCAGCAGCTTGGGTACGGAGAATTCACCCCTCCACTTT | CASSLGTENSPLHF
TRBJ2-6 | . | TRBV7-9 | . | TGTGCCAGCAGCTTGGGCTCTGGGGCCAACGTCCTGACTTTC | CASSLGSGANVLTF
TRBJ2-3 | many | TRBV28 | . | TGTGCCAGCAGTTTAAGACCACCCACAGATACGCAGTATTTT | CASSLRPPTDTQYF
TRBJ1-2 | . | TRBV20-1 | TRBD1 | TGCAGTGCTCCCCGACAGGGCTGGGGCTACACCTTC | CSAPRQGWGYTF
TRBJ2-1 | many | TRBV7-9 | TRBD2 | TGTGCCAGCAGCTTAGCGAGCGGGGGGGCCAATGAGCAGTTCTTC | CASSLASGGANEQFF
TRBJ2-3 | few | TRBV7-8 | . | TGTGCCAGCAGCCCTCTAGACTCTAGCACAGATACGCAGTATTTT | CASSPLDSSTDTQYF
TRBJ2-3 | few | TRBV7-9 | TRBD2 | TGTGCCAGCAGCTTATCTAGCGGGGGTTATAGCACAGATACGCAGTATTTT | CASSLSSGGYSTDTQYF
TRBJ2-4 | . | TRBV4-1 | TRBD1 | TGCGCCAGCAGCCAATCGCCGGGACAGAACATAGCCAAAAACATTCAGTACTTC | CASSQSPGQNIAKNIQYF
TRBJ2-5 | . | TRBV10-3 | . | TGTGCCATCAGCCCCGGGACGGCGGAGACCCAGTACTTC | CAISPGTAETQYF
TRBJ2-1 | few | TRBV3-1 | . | TGTGCCAGCAGCTACACTAGCTATGAGCAGTTCTTC | CASSYTSYEQFF
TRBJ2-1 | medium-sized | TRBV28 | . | TGTGCCAGCAGTTCTAAATTAATTTCATGGGAGCAGTTCTTC | CASSSKLISWEQFF
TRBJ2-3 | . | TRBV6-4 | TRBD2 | TGTGCCAGCAGTGACTCGACTAGCGGGGGGGGCACAGATACGCAGTATTTT | CASSDSTSGGGTDTQYF
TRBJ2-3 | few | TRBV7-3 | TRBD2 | TGTGCCAGCACGACCTCTCCTAGCGGGCCATTTGATACGCAGTATTTT | CASTTSPSGPFDTQYF
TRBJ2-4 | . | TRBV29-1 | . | TGCAGCGTACGACCTAAACTAGCCAAAAACATTCAGTACTTC | CSVRPKLAKNIQYF
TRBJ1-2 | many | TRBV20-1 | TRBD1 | TGCAGTGCTCGAACAGGGGCCGACTATGGCTACACCTTC | CSARTGADYGYTF
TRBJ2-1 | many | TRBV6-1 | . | TGTGCCAGCACCGGCCATCAGGGTAGTGCTTCCAATGAGCAGTTCTTC | CASTGHQGSASNEQFF
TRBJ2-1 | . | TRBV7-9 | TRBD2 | TGTGCCAGCAGCTCCCCGTGGGGTAGCGGGGGCCTAAATACTTCCTACAATGAGCAGTTCTTC | CASSSPWGSGGLNTSYNEQFF
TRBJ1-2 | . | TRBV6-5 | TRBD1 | TGTGCCAGCAGGTCCGACAGGGGAGGCTACACCTTC | CASRSDRGGYTF
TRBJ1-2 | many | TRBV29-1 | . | TGCAGCGTTCTAAGGGACGGCTACACCTTC | CSVLRDGYTF
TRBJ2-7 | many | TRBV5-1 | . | TGCGCCAGCAGCTTGTCGTCCTCCTACGAGCAGTACTTC | CASSLSSSYEQYF
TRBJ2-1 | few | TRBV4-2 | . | TGTGCCAGCAGCCAAGCGAGCGGACCGTACAATGAGCAGTTCTTC | CASSQASGPYNEQFF
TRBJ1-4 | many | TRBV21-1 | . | TGTGCCAGCAGCAAGTGTGAAAAACTGTTTTTT | CASSKCEKLFF
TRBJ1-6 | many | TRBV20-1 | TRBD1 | TGCAGTGCTAGGGGGACAGCAAGGTCCTATAATTCACCCCTCCACTTT | CSARGTARSYNSPLHF
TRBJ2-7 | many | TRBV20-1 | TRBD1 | TGCAGTGCTAGACAAGACAGGGTGGAGCAGTACTTC | CSARQDRVEQYF
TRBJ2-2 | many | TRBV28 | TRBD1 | TGTGCCAGCCACCGCCGGACAGGGGGCACCGGGGAGCTGTTTTTT | CASHRRTGGTGELFF